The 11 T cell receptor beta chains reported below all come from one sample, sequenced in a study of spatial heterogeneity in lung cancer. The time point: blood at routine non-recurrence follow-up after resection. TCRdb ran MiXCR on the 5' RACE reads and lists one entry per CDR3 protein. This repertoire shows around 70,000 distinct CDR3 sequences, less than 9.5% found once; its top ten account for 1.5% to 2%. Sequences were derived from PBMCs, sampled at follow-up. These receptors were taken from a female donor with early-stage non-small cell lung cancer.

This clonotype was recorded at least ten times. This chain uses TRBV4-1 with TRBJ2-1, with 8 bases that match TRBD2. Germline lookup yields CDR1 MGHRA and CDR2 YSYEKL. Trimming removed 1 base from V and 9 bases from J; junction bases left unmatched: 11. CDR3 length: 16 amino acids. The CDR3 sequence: CASSQGSGTRNTEQFF. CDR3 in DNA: TGCGCCAGCAGCCAAGGCTCCGGGACTAGGAATACTGAGCAGTTCTTC.

CDR3 nucleotide sequence: TGCAGTGCTAGGGGACTAGCCGCGAACACCGGGGAGCTGTTTTTT. Translation gives CSARGLAANTGELFF. The chain employs TRBV20-1 and TRBJ2-2, with 9 positions matching TRBD2. The V gene end was trimmed by 3 bases and the J gene end by 0 bases; junction bases not matched to a gene: 2. The CDR3 loop spans 15 amino acids. The germline gives CDR1 DFQATT, CDR2 SNEGSKA (reference sequence).

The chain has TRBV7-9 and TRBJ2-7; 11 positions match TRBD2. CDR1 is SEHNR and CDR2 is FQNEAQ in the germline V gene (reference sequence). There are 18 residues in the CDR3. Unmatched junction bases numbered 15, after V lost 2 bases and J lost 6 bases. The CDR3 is CASSLRAVTSGRPIEQYF. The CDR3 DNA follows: TGTGCCAGCAGCTTAAGGGCCGTTACTAGCGGGAGACCCATCGAGCAGTACTTC.

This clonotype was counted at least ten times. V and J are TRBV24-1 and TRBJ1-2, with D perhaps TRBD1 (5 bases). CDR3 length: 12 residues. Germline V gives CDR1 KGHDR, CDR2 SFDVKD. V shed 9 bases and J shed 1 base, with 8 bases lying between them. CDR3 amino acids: CATSGHNYGYTF. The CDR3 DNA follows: TGTGCCACCTCCGGACATAACTATGGCTACACCTTC.

Written as DNA, the CDR3 is TGTGCCAGCAGCCGGGACAGGGAGAACACTGAAGCTTTCTTT. Protein product: CASSRDRENTEAFF. The V gene is TRBV3-1, the J gene TRBJ1-1; 9 positions agree with TRBD1. Germline CDR1 reads LGHDT; CDR2 reads YNNKEL (reference sequence). There are 14 residues in the CDR3. V shed 4 bases, J shed 1 base, and the junction held 1 base outside the gene matches.

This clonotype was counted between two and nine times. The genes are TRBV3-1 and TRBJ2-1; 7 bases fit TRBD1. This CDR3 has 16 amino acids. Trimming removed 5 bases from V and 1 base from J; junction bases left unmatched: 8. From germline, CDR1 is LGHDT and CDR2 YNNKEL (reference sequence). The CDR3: CASSSNRQGSYNEQFF. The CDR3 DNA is TGTGCCAGCAGCTCTAATAGACAGGGATCCTACAATGAGCAGTTCTTC.

The CDR3: CASSQFRDRGIYEQFF. The CDR3 DNA follows: TGTGCCAGCAGCCAATTCCGGGACAGGGGTATCTATGAGCAGTTCTTC. The chain recombines TRBV14 with TRBJ2-1; 10 nucleotides match TRBD1. The CDR3 length is 16 residues. Germline values: CDR1 SGHDN, CDR2 FVKESK. The ends lost 2 bases at V and 8 bases at J; junction bases unmatched: 9.

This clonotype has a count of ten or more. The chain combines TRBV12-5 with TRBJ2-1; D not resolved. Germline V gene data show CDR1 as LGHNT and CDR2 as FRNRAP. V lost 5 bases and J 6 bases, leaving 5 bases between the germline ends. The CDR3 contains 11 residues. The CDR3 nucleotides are TGTGCTAGTGGTCCCCCCAATGAGCAGTTCTTC. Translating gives CASGPPNEQFF.

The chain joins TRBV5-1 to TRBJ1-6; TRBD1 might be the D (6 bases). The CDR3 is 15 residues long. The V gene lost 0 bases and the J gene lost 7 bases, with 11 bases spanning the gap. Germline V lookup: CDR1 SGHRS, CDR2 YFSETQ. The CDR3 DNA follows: TGCGCCAGCAGCTTGGACGGCAGGGGAAATTCACCCCTCCACTTT. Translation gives CASSLDGRGNSPLHF.

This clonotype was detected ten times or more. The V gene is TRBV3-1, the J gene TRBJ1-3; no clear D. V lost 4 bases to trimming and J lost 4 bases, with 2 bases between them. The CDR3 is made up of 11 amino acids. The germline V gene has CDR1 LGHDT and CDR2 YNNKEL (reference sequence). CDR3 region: CASSLGNTIYF. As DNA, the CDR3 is TGTGCCAGCAGCCTAGGAAACACCATATATTTT.

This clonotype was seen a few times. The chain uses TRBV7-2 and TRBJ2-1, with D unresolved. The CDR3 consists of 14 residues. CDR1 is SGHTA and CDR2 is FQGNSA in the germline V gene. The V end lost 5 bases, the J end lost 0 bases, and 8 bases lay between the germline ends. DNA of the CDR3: TGTGCCAGCAGCGTCCAGTCCTCCTACAATGAGCAGTTCTTC. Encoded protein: CASSVQSSYNEQFF.